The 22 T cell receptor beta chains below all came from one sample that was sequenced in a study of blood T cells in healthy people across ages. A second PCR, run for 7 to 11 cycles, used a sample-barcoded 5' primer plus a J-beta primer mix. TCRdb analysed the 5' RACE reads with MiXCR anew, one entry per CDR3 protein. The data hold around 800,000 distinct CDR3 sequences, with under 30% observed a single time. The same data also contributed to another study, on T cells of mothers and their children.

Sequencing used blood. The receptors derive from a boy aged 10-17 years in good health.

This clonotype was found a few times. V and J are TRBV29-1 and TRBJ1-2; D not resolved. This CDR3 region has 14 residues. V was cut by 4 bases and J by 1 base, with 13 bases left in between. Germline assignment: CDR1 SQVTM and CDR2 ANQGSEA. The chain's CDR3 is CSVGRHAGNYGYTF. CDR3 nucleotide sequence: TGCAGCGTTGGCAGACACGCGGGTAACTATGGCTACACCTTC.

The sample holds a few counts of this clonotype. The CDR3 sequence: CSARRQGAPGYTF. In DNA form, the CDR3 reads TGCAGTGCTCGGAGACAGGGGGCTCCTGGCTACACCTTC. The genes are TRBV20-1 and TRBJ1-2; TRBD1 matches 10 bases. Germline trimming cut 5 bases from V and 7 bases from J; bases unmatched to any gene: 7. The CDR3 totals 13 residues. CDR1 is DFQATT, CDR2 SNEGSKA, per germline (reference sequence).

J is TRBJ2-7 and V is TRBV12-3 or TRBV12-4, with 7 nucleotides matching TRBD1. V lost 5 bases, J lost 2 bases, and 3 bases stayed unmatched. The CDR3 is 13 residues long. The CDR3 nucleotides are TGTGCCAGCAGTGTCGGGACAGCCTACGAGCAGTACTTC. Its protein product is CASSVGTAYEQYF.

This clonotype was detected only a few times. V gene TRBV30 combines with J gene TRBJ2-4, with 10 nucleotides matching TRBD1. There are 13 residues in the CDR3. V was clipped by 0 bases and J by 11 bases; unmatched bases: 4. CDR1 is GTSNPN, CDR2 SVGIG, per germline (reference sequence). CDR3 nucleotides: TGTGCCTGGAGTGTTTGGGACAGGGGTTTTCAGTACTTC. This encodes CAWSVWDRGFQYF.

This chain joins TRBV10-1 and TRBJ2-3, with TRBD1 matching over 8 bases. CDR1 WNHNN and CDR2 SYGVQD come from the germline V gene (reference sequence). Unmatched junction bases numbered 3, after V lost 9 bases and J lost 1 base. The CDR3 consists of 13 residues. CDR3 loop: CARPGQGTDTQYF. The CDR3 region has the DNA TGCGCCAGACCGGGACAGGGCACAGATACGCAGTATTTT.

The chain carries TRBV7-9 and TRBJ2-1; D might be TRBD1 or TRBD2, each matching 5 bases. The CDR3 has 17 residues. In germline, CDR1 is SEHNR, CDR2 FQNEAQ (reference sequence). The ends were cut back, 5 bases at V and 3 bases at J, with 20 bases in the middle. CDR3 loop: CASSTRGWWGNYNEQFF. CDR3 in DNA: TGTGCCAGCAGCACTCGAGGTTGGTGGGGGAACTACAATGAGCAGTTCTTC.

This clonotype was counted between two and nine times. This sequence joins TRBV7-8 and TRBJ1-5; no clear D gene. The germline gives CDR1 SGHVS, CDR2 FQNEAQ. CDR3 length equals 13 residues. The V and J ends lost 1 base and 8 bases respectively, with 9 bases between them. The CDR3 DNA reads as TGTGCCAGCAGCTTAGAGGTTAGAGAGCCCCAGCATTTT. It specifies CASSLEVREPQHF.

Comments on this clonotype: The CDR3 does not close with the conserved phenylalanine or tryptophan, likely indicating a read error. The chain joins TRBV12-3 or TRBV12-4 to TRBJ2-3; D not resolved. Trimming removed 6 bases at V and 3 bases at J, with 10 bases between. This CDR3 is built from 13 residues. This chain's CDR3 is CASSRMGTDTQYS. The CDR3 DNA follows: TGTGCCAGCAGCAGAATGGGGACAGATACGCAGTATTCT.

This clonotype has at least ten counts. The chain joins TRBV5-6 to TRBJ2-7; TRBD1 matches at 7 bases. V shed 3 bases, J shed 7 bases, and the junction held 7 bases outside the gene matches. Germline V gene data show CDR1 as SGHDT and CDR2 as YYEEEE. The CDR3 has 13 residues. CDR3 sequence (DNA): TGTGCCAGCAGCTCGGACAGGAGGTGGGAGCAGTACTTC. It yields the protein CASSSDRRWEQYF.

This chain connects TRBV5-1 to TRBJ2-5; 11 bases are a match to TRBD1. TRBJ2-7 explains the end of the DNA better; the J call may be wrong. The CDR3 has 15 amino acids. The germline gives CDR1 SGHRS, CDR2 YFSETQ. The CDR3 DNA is TGCGCCAGCAGCTCGGGACAGGGGGTTACCTACGAGCAGTACTTC. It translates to CASSSGQGVTYEQYF.

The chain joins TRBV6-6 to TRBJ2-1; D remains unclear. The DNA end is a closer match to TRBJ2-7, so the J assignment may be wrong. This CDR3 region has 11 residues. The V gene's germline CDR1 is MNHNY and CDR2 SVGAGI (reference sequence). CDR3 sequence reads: CASNLFYEQYF. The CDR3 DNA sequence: TGTGCCAGCAACCTGTTCTACGAGCAGTACTTC.

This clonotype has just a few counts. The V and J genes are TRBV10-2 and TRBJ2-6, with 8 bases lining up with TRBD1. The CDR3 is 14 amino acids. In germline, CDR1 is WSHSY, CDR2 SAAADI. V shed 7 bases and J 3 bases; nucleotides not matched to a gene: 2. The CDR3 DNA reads TGCGCCAGCATTGACAGGGGTGGGGCCAACGTCCTGACTTTC. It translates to CASIDRGGANVLTF.

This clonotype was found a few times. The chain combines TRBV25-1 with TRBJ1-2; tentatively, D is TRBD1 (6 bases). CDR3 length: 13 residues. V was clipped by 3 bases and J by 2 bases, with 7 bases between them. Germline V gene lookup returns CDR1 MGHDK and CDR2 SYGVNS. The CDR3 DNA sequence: TGTGCCAGCAGTGATGGACAGAACTATGGCTACACCTTC. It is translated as CASSDGQNYGYTF.

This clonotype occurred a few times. The CDR3 region has the DNA TGTGCCAGCAGTAAATACAGGTTTCCCACAGATACGCAGTATTTT. Translating it yields CASSKYRFPTDTQYF. V gene TRBV6-5 combines with J gene TRBJ2-3; maybe TRBD1 (5 bases). CDR3 length: 15 residues. Between the trimmed V and J ends, which lost 5 bases and 2 bases, there was a span of 14 bases. The germline V gene encodes CDR1 MNHEY and CDR2 SVGAGI.

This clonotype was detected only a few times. CDR3 coding DNA: TGTGCCAGCAGCTTTTGGCGGGGACGAACAGATACGCAGTATTTT. Its translation is CASSFWRGRTDTQYF. This chain uses TRBV7-2 with TRBJ2-3; possible D gene TRBD2, 6 bases. V lost 3 bases to trimming and J lost 3 bases, with 13 bases between them. This CDR3 comprises 15 residues. Per the germline V gene, CDR1 is SGHTA and CDR2 is FQGNSA.

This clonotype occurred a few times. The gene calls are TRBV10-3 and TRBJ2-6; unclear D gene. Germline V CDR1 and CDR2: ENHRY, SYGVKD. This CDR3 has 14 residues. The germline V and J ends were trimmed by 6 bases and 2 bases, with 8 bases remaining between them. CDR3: CAIRNSAGANVLTF. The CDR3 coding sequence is TGTGCCATCAGGAACAGTGCTGGGGCCAACGTCCTGACTTTC.

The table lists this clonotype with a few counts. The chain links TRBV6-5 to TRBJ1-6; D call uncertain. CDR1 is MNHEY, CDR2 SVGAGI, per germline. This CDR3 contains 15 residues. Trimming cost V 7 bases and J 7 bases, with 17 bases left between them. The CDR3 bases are TGTGCCAGCACCACCGGAGGGCCTGCGAATTCACCCCTCCACTTT. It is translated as CASTTGGPANSPLHF.

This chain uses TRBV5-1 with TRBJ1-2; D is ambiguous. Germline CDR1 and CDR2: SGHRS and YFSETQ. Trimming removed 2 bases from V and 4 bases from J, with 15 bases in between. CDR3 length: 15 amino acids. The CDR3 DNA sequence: TGCGCCAGCAGCTTTGGACCCCATTTCCTCTATGGCTACACCTTC. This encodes CASSFGPHFLYGYTF.

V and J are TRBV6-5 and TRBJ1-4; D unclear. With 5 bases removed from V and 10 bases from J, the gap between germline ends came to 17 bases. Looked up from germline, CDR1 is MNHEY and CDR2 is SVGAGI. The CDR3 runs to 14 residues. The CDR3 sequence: CASSGRGRWGKLFF. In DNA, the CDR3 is TGTGCCAGCAGTGGGCGCGGCCGCTGGGGAAAACTGTTTTTT.

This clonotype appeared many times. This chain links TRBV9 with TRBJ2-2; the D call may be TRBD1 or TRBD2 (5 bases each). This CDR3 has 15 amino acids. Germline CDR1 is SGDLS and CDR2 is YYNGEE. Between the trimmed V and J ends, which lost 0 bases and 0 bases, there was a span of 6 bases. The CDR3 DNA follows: TGTGCCAGCAGCGTAGGGGGGACGAACACCGGGGAGCTGTTTTTT. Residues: CASSVGGTNTGELFF.

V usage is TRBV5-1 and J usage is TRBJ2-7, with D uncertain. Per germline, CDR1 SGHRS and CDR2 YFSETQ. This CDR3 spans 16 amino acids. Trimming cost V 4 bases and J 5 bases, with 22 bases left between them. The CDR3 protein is CASSPIWYASYDEQYF. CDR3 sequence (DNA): TGCGCCAGCAGCCCGATTTGGTATGCGTCCTATGACGAGCAGTACTTC.

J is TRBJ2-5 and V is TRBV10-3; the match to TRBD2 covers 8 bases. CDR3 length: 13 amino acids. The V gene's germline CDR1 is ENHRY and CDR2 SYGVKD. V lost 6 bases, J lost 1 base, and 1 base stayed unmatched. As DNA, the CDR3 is TGTGCCATCAGAGCGGGGGCCCAAGAGACCCAGTACTTC. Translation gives CAIRAGAQETQYF.